These T cell receptor beta chains were read from a single sample in a study of cytomegalovirus exposure and HLA in healthy donors. The method was immunoSEQ multiplex PCR; TCRdb's version includes in-frame clones alone and lacks a portion of them. The table records around 140,000 clones, roughly three quarters of them present only once. The sequenced sample was PBMCs. All receptors derive from a male donor in good health and CMV-seronegative. CDR3s include the opening cysteine and the closing phenylalanine or tryptophan. Size values are once, few and many counts, or a class for expanded clones, and some rows have none.

clone size	V gene	J gene	CDR3 protein
.	TRBV10-3	TRBJ1-1	CATRGDTEAFF
once	TRBV6-5	.	CASSYSGGGSYEQYF
.	TRBV2	TRBJ2-5	CASITGGQETQYF
once	TRBV9	TRBJ2-1	CASSASGVPWNEQFF
.	TRBV7-7	TRBJ2-2	CASSIDRRNTGELFF
.	TRBV25-1	TRBJ1-1	CASSGSQGLISEAFF
.	TRBV7-9	TRBJ2-7	CSSSPGGLTYEQYF
.	TRBV30	TRBJ2-2	CAWIVGTGELFF
.	TRBV2	TRBJ1-6	CASSPGTEINSPLHF
few	TRBV19	TRBJ1-1	CASSINMNTEAFF
.	TRBV6-1	TRBJ2-2	CASSASWGGISGELFF
.	TRBV7-3	TRBJ2-1	CASSSYGGNEQFF
.	TRBV5-6	TRBJ1-1	CASSLDRDRGREGEAFF
few	TRBV4-3	TRBJ1-6	CASSQRQDSPLHF
once	TRBV7-2	TRBJ1-5	CASSLAPTGGIGQPQHF
.	TRBV2	TRBJ1-6	CASIRRAYSPLHF